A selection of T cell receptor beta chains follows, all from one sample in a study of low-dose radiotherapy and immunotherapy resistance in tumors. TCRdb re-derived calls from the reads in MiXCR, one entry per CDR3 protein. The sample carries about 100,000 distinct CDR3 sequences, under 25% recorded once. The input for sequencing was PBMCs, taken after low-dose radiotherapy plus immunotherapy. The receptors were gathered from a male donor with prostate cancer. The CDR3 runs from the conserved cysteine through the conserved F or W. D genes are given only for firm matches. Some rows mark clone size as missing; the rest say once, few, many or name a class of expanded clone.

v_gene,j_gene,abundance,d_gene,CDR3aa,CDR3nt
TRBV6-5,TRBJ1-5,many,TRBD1,CASSFSGQGGQPQHF,TGTGCCAGCAGTTTTTCGGGACAGGGGGGGCAGCCCCAGCATTTT
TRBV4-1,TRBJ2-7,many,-,CASSQAGVYEQYF,TGCGCCAGCAGCCAGGCGGGCGTTTACGAGCAGTACTTC
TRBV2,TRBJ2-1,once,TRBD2,CASSRPPSGGGYNEQFF,TGTGCCAGCAGTCGCCCGCCTAGCGGGGGGGGATACAATGAGCAGTTCTTC
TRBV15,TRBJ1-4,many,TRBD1,CATSRDKQGNEKLFF,TGTGCCACCAGCAGAGATAAACAGGGGAATGAAAAACTGTTTTTT
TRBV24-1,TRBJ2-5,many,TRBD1,CATSDGTGTGHPQYF,TGTGCCACCAGTGATGGAACCGGGACAGGTCACCCCCAGTACTTC
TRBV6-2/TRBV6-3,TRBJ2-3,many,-,CASSYSPQDTQYF,TGTGCCAGCAGTTATAGCCCCCAAGATACGCAGTATTTT
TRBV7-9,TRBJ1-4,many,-,CASSPQGLEKLFF,TGTGCCAGCAGCCCCCAGGGCCTTGAAAAACTGTTTTTT
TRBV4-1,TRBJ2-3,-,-,CASSQDPRRSTDTQYF,TGCGCCAGCAGCCAAGATCCCCGCAGGTCCACAGATACGCAGTATTTT
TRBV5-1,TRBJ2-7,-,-,CASAPINDPGAGEQYF,TGCGCCAGCGCCCCAATCAACGACCCAGGGGCCGGGGAGCAGTACTTC
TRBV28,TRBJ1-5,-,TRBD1,CASSTHRDSKPQHF,TGTGCCAGCAGCACCCACCGGGACAGTAAGCCCCAGCATTTT
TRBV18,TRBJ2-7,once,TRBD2,CASSPPGLGTREQYF,TGTGCCAGCTCACCACCGGGACTAGGGACCCGCGAGCAGTACTTC
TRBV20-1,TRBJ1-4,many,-,CSARESVGNEKLFF,TGCAGTGCTAGAGAATCTGTTGGCAATGAAAAACTGTTTTTT
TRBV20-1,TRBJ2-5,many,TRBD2,CSAGRLAGGQETQYF,TGCAGTGCTGGGCGGCTAGCGGGGGGGCAGGAGACCCAGTACTTC
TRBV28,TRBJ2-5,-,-,CASSKGGEGETQYF,TGTGCCAGCAGCAAGGGTGGAGAAGGAGAGACCCAGTACTTC
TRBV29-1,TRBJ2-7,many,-,CSVRTQYEQYF,TGCAGCGTAAGGACACAATACGAGCAGTACTTC
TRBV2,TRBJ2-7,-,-,CASSVRAGRWRAYF,TGTGCCAGCAGTGTCCGTGCGGGGAGGTGGCGGGCGTACTTC
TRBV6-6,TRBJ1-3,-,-,CASRSVLAGNTIYF,TGTGCCAGCCGGAGCGTGCTGGCTGGAAACACCATATATTTT
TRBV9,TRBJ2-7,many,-,CASSVRGGPYEQYF,TGTGCCAGCAGCGTAAGAGGGGGTCCCTACGAGCAGTACTTC
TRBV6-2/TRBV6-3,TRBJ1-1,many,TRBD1,CASSVQGANTEAFF,TGTGCCAGCAGCGTACAGGGGGCCAACACTGAAGCTTTCTTT
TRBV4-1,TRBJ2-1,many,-,CASSQEFRLRGYNEQFF,TGCGCCAGCAGCCAAGAATTTAGGCTTAGGGGGTACAATGAGCAGTTCTTC
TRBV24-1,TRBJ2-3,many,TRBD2,CATSDPARGGTEAQYF,TGTGCCACCAGTGATCCGGCTCGGGGGGGAACCGAAGCGCAGTATTTT
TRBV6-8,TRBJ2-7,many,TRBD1,CASSLGGLDEQYF,TGTGCCAGCAGTTTAGGGGGCCTTGACGAGCAGTACTTC
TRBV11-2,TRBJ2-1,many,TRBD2,CASSPSGGVNEQFF,TGTGCCAGCAGCCCTAGCGGGGGGGTAAATGAGCAGTTCTTC
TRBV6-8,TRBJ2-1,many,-,CASSTGLGNEQFF,TGTGCCAGCAGTACAGGACTGGGCAATGAGCAGTTCTTC
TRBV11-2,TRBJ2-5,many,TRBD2,CASSDYTGGFRETQYF,TGTGCCAGCAGCGACTATACGGGGGGTTTCCGAGAGACCCAGTACTTC
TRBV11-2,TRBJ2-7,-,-,CASSLARDEQYF,TGTGCCAGCAGCTTAGCCAGAGACGAGCAGTACTTC
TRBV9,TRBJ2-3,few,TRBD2,CASSAPLAGEEDTQYF,TGTGCCAGCAGCGCCCCGCTAGCGGGGGAGGAAGATACGCAGTATTTT
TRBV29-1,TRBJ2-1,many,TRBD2,CSVARLAGGNEQFF,TGCAGCGTTGCTCGACTAGCGGGGGGGAATGAGCAGTTCTTC
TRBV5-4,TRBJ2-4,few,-,CASSSNTARNIQYF,TGTGCCAGCAGCTCGAATACTGCGAGGAACATTCAGTACTTC
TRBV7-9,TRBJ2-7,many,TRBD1,CASSLPQGAITYEQYF,TGTGCCAGCAGCTTACCCCAGGGGGCCATCACCTACGAGCAGTACTTC
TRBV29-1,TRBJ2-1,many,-,CSVDEGIRYNEQFF,TGCAGCGTTGACGAGGGTATTCGGTACAATGAGCAGTTCTTC
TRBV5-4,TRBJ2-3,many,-,CASSFDYNTQYF,TGTGCCAGCAGCTTCGACTATAATACGCAGTATTTT
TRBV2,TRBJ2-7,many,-,CASSVGQFYEQYF,TGTGCCAGCAGTGTCGGACAGTTCTACGAGCAGTACTTC
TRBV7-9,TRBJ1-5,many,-,CASSLDPGQPQHF,TGTGCCAGCAGCTTAGATCCGGGGCAGCCCCAGCATTTT
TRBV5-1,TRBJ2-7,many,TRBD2,CASISGETGGEQYF,TGCGCCAGCATTAGCGGGGAGACGGGAGGCGAGCAGTACTTC
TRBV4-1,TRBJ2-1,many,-,CASSHMSNNEQFF,TGCGCCAGCAGCCATATGAGCAACAATGAGCAGTTCTTC
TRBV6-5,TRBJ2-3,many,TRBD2,CASSYGLAGGPTDTQYF,TGTGCCAGCAGTTACGGACTAGCGGGGGGGCCTACAGATACGCAGTATTTT
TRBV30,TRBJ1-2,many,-,CAWSVQANYGYTF,TGTGCCTGGAGTGTACAGGCAAACTATGGCTACACCTTC
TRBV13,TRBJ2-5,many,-,CASSLREQETQYF,TGTGCCAGCAGCCTCCGGGAGCAAGAGACCCAGTACTTC
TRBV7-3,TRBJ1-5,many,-,CASSLKGDQPQHF,TGTGCCAGCAGCTTAAAGGGTGATCAGCCCCAGCATTTT
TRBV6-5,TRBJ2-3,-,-,CASTGIRADTQYF,TGTGCCAGCACAGGAATCCGGGCGGATACGCAGTATTTT
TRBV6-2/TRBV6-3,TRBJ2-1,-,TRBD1,CASSDLWATGGNEQFF,TGTGCCAGCAGTGATCTCTGGGCGACAGGGGGTAATGAGCAGTTCTTC
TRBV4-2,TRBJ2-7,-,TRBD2,CASSQAASGSSEQYF,TGTGCCAGCAGCCAAGCGGCTAGCGGGAGTTCCGAGCAGTACTTC
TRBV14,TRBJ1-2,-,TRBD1,CASSQRTGEVLYGYTF,TGTGCCAGCAGCCAAAGGACAGGGGAGGTCCTCTATGGCTACACCTTC
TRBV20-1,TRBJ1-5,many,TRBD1,CSASRTGERPQHF,TGCAGTGCCAGTAGGACAGGCGAGCGGCCCCAGCATTTT
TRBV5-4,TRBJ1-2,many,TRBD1,CASSLGPGQGYGYTF,TGTGCCAGCAGCTTGGGACCGGGACAGGGCTATGGCTACACCTTC
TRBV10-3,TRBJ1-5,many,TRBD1,CAISDPQGDNQPQHF,TGTGCCATCAGTGACCCACAGGGGGACAATCAGCCCCAGCATTTT
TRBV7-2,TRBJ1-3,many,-,CASSLPGGRNTIYF,TGTGCCAGCAGCTTACCGGGGGGCCGAAACACCATATATTTT
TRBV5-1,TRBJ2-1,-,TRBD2,CASSLAYLGGGYNEQFF,TGCGCCAGCAGCTTGGCCTATCTTGGGGGGGGGTACAATGAGCAGTTCTTC
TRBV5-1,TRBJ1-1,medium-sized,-,CASSQLAENEAFF,TGCGCCAGCAGCCAGCTGGCGGAGAATGAAGCTTTCTTT
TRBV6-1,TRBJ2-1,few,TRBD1,CASSFRQGYRNEQFF,TGTGCCAGCAGTTTCCGACAGGGATATCGGAATGAGCAGTTCTTC
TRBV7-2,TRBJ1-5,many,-,CASSLEYRGRGGNQPQHF,TGTGCCAGCAGCTTAGAGTATCGAGGGAGGGGGGGCAATCAGCCCCAGCATTTT
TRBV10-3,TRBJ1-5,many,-,CATGTTNQPQHF,TGTGCCACCGGGACAACTAATCAGCCCCAGCATTTT
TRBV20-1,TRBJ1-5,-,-,CSARFGINQPQHF,TGCAGTGCTAGATTCGGGATCAATCAGCCCCAGCATTTT
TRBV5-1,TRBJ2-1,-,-,CASSLVLIDNEQFF,TGCGCCAGCAGCTTGGTCTTGATTGATAATGAGCAGTTCTTC